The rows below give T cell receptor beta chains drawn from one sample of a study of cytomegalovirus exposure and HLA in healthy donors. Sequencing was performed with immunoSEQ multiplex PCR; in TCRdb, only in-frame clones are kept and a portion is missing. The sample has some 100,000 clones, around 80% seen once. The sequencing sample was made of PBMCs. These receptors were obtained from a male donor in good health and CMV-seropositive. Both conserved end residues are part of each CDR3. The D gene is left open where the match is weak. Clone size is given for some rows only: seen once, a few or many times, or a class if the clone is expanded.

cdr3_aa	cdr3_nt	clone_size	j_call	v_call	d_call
CASTMVGGHLAGQPQHF	TGTGCCAGTACCATGGTGGGAGGACACCTAGCCGGTCAGCCCCAGCATTTT	.	TRBJ1-5	TRBV19	.
CANQVYGPDTQYF	TGTGCCAACCAAGTTTATGGCCCAGATACGCAGTATTTT	.	TRBJ2-3	TRBV7-2	.
CASSTKTGGVNSPLHF	TGTGCCAGCAGCACTAAGACAGGGGGGGTGAATTCACCCCTCCACTTT	.	TRBJ1-6	TRBV5-4	TRBD1
CAWSEAGISGANVLTF	TGTGCCTGGAGTGAGGCGGGAATCTCTGGGGCCAACGTCCTGACTTTC	.	TRBJ2-6	TRBV30	.
CASSQARGSNYGYTF	TGTGCCAGCAGCCAGGCGAGGGGGTCGAACTATGGCTACACCTTC	few	TRBJ1-2	TRBV4-2	.
CASSLIPGTAFEAFF	TGTGCCAGCAGTTTAATTCCCGGGACAGCTTTTGAAGCTTTCTTT	.	TRBJ1-1	TRBV27	TRBD1
CASSFSTSPTSSGGRETQYF	TGTGCCAGCAGCTTCTCAACTTCTCCGACTAGTAGCGGGGGCAGGGAGACCCAGTACTTC	few	TRBJ2-5	TRBV5-4	TRBD2
CASSLALGPSRSPLHF	TGTGCCAGCAGCTTAGCGTTGGGCCCGAGCCGCTCACCCCTCCACTTT	.	TRBJ1-6	TRBV7-8	.
CASSQGVSSYNEQFF	TGCGCCAGCAGCCAAGGAGTTAGCTCCTACAATGAGCAGTTCTTC	once	TRBJ2-1	TRBV4-3	.
CASNLLTADTIYF	TGTGCCAGCAACTTACTGACGGCGGACACCATATATTTT	few	TRBJ1-3	TRBV6-6	.
CASSRNVAGDTGELFF	TGCGCCAGCAGCCGGAACGTAGCGGGGGACACCGGGGAGCTGTTTTTT	.	TRBJ2-2	TRBV4-3	TRBD2
CASTRPRGGGGYTF	TGTGCCAGCACGAGGCCTAGGGGCGGGGGGGGCTACACCTTC	.	TRBJ1-2	TRBV2	.
CASRDRVLETQYF	TGTGCCAGCAGGGACAGGGTTTTAGAGACCCAGTACTTC	.	TRBJ2-5	TRBV7-9	TRBD1
CAWRARDSSSYEQYF	TGTGCCTGGAGGGCCCGGGACAGTAGCTCCTACGAGCAGTACTTC	.	TRBJ2-7	TRBV30	TRBD1
CASSQDLDRGRETQYF	TGCGCCAGCAGCCAAGATTTAGACAGGGGGCGGGAGACCCAGTACTTC	.	TRBJ2-5	TRBV4-3	TRBD1
CASSVDPGNTIYF	TGTGCCAGCAGCGTAGATCCAGGGAACACCATATATTTT	.	TRBJ1-3	TRBV9	.
CASGSPPRRVSYEQYF	TGTGCTAGTGGTTCCCCGCCCCGGAGGGTCTCCTACGAGCAGTACTTC	.	TRBJ2-7	TRBV12-5	.
CSVTGTASTANEKLFF	TGCAGCGTGACCGGGACAGCCTCTACAGCTAATGAAAAACTGTTTTTT	few	TRBJ1-4	TRBV29-1	TRBD1
CASSIHSDRDSSYNSPLHF	TGTGCCAGTAGTATCCACAGTGACCGGGACAGCTCCTATAATTCACCCCTCCACTTT	.	TRBJ1-6	TRBV19	TRBD1
CASSRDRNQPQHF	TGTGCCAGCAGCCGTGACAGGAATCAGCCCCAGCATTTT	.	TRBJ1-5	TRBV6-5	.
CASSLAAGGAYEQFF	TGCGCCAGCAGCTTGGCTGCGGGGGGAGCTTATGAGCAGTTCTTC	.	TRBJ2-1	TRBV5-1	TRBD2
CASSPQQGQGNQPQHF	TGTGCCAGCAGCCCCCAACAGGGCCAGGGCAATCAGCCCCAGCATTTT	.	TRBJ1-5	TRBV28	.
CASSEGAGGPYEQFF	TGTGCCAGCAGTGAAGGGGCGGGGGGGCCCTATGAGCAGTTCTTC	once	TRBJ2-1	TRBV6-1	TRBD2
CASSPRGTGIYEQYF	TGTGCCAGCAGCCCGCGGGGGACAGGGATCTACGAGCAGTACTTC	.	TRBJ2-7	TRBV7-2	TRBD1
CASSPPRGYGYTF	TGTGCCAGCAGCCCCCCCAGGGGCTATGGCTACACCTTC	.	TRBJ1-2	TRBV6-6	.
CASSRDREAGELFF	TGTGCCAGCAGTCGAGACAGGGAAGCCGGGGAGCTGTTTTTT	.	TRBJ2-2	TRBV6-1	TRBD1
CASSWHQGTNSPLHF	TGTGCCAGCAGCTGGCACCAGGGAACTAATTCACCCCTCCACTTT	.	TRBJ1-6	TRBV7-9	.
CASSLPQGSPKRLFF	TGTGCCAGCAGTTTGCCCCAGGGCAGCCCGAAACGTCTGTTTTTT	.	TRBJ1-4	TRBV28	.
CASSPPQGNTEAFF	TGTGCCAGCAGTCCCCCACAGGGGAACACTGAAGCTTTCTTT	few	TRBJ1-1	TRBV6-6	.
CASSLTRVASPLHF	TGTGCCAGCAGCTTAACCAGGGTGGCTTCACCCCTCCACTTT	.	TRBJ1-6	TRBV7-9	.
CASSLASTSYNSPLHF	TGTGCCAGCAGCTTAGCTAGCACCTCCTATAATTCACCCCTCCACTTT	.	TRBJ1-6	TRBV7-2	.
CASRPRGLGSNQPQHF	TGTGCCAGTAGACCCAGGGGGCTGGGGAGCAATCAGCCCCAGCATTTT	.	TRBJ1-5	TRBV19	TRBD1
CASSLTSGGLNEQFF	TGTGCCAGCAGCTTAACTAGCGGGGGTCTCAATGAGCAGTTCTTC	.	TRBJ2-1	TRBV7-3	TRBD2
CASSKNSRTGKNIQYF	TGTGCCAGCAGCAAAAACAGCCGGACAGGGAAAAACATTCAGTACTTC	.	TRBJ2-4	TRBV21-1	.
CASRGSGGYNEQFF	TGTGCCAGCAGAGGTAGCGGGGGATACAATGAGCAGTTCTTC	.	TRBJ2-1	TRBV6-5	TRBD2